This record covers a single TCR beta chain. Germline V gene lookup returns CDR1 LGHDT and CDR2 YNNKEL (reference sequence). Trimming pared 1 base from V and 5 bases from J, leaving 8 bases between. The length of the CDR3 is 13 residues. Data came from immunoSEQ multiplex PCR; TCRdb stores just in-frame clones and leaves some out. The repertoire holds about 250,000 clones, with around 88% as singletons. This record comes from a study of blood T cell repertoires in COVID-19. Across the whole study: Both acute and convalescent COVID-19 samples were obtained from the United States, Italy and Spain.

This receptor was taken from a woman aged 25 to 39 with COVID-19, enrolled during active disease. The chain joins TRBV3-1 (or the pseudogene TRBV3-2) to TRBJ2-5; D ambiguous. Sequenced: peripheral blood. The CDR3 loop is CASSQGFGETQYF. Here the CDR3 DNA reads TGTGCCAGCAGCCAAGGGTTCGGGGAGACCCAGTACTTC.